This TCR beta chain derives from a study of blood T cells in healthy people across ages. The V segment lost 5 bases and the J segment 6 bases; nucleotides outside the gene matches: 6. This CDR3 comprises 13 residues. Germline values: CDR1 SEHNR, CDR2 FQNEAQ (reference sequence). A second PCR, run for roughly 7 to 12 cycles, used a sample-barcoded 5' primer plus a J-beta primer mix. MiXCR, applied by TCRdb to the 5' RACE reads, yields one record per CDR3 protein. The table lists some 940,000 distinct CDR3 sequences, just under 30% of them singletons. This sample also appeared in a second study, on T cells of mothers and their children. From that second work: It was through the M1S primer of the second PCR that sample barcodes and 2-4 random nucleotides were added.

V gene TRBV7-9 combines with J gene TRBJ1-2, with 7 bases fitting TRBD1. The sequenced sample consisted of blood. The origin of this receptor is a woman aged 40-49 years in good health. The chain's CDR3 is CASSGGQPHGYTF. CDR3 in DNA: TGTGCCAGCAGCGGGGGACAGCCCCATGGCTACACCTTC. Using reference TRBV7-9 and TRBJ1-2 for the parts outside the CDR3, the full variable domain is DTGVSQNPRHKITKRGQNVTFRCDPISEHNRLYWYRQTLGQGPEFLTYFQNEAQLEKSRLLSDRFSAERPKGSFSTLEIQRTEQGDSAMYLCASSGGQPHGYTFGSGTRLTVV.